Below are 22 T cell receptor beta chains sequenced from a single sample in a study of control samples from healthy donors and cancer patients (TCRdb year 2020). The library relied on the immunoSEQ multiplex PCR assay. As stored in TCRdb, this immuneACCESS dataset retains in-frame rearrangements with V and J assigned. A fraction of the clones does not appear; measured against another copy, unresolved V genes explain less than half of the discrepancy, and the remainder lacks a known reason. This sample is represented by about 80,000 clones; roughly 86% of them were singletons. Less than 6% of the sample is taken by the ten largest. Sequenced sample: blood. The receptor set was obtained from a man aged 45-60 years in good health.

This clone appeared a few times. This rearrangement joins TRBV3-1 (or the pseudogene TRBV3-2) to TRBJ2-7, with D tentatively TRBD2 (6 bases). Trimming took 0 bases from V and 2 from J, leaving 14 bases between them. The CDR3 sequence is 16 residues long. Looked up from germline, CDR1 is LGHDT and CDR2 is YNNKEL (reference sequence). In DNA, the CDR3 is TGTGCCAGCAGCCAAGAATTGGGAGCGGGCCCCTACGAGCAGTACTTC. Protein product: CASSQELGAGPYEQYF.

This clone was seen a single time. The chain couples TRBV6-5 to TRBJ2-7; 8 bases match TRBD1. J gave up 5 bases and V 6 bases, and 9 bases lay outside the gene matches. CDR3 length equals 14 residues. Germline V gives CDR1 MNHEY, CDR2 SVGAGI. The CDR3 nucleotides are TGTGCCAGCAGCTTCAGACAGGGGCTCAACGAGCAGTACTTC. Residues: CASSFRQGLNEQYF.

V usage is TRBV3-1 (or the pseudogene TRBV3-2) and J usage is TRBJ2-5; 10 nucleotides line up with TRBD2. The germline V gene encodes CDR1 LGHDT and CDR2 YNNKEL (reference sequence). The CDR3 is 18 residues long. Trimming took 5 bases from V and 5 from J; bases not matched to a gene: 17. CDR3 loop: CASSRSGLAGDQGETQYF. The CDR3 DNA reads TGTGCCAGCAGCAGAAGTGGGCTAGCGGGGGATCAAGGGGAGACCCAGTACTTC.

The J gene is TRBJ1-1, the V gene TRBV30, with D hard to call. V was trimmed by 0 bases and J by 1 base, leaving 9 bases between them. CDR3 size: 14 residues. Germline loops: CDR1 GTSNPN, CDR2 SVGIG (reference sequence). The CDR3 region is CAWSVRRSNTEAFF. The CDR3 DNA reads as TGTGCCTGGAGTGTAAGGCGGTCGAACACTGAAGCTTTCTTT.

The rearrangement uses TRBV11-3 and TRBJ2-2; tentative D call: TRBD2 (5 bases). Germline lookup yields CDR1 SGHNT and CDR2 YENEEA. The CDR3 runs 14 residues. Deletions cut 5 bases from V and 3 bases from J, with 10 bases between. CDR3 region: CASSPPRDTGELFF. The CDR3 DNA sequence: TGTGCCAGCAGCCCCCCGCGGGACACCGGGGAGCTGTTTTTT.

This clone was seen a single time. This chain connects TRBV9 to TRBJ2-6; D is ambiguous. The CDR3 loop spans 16 amino acids. The ends were cut back, 4 bases at V and 1 base at J, with 12 bases in the middle. The V gene's germline CDR1 is SGDLS and CDR2 YYNGEE. The CDR3 DNA follows: TGTGCCAGCAGCCCAACTACACGGTCTGGGGCCAACGTCCTGACTTTC. Its translation is CASSPTTRSGANVLTF.

The J gene is TRBJ2-2, the V gene TRBV19; D may be TRBD2 (6 bases). Trimming pared 5 bases from V and 6 bases from J, leaving 28 bases between. CDR3 length: 19 residues. Germline loops: CDR1 LNHDA, CDR2 SQIVND (reference sequence). CDR3 protein: CASSVTRVPYGGLPGELFF. DNA of the CDR3: TGTGCCAGTAGTGTCACCCGCGTCCCCTATGGGGGGTTACCCGGGGAGCTGTTTTTT.

The chain is built from TRBV6-5 and TRBJ1-1; tentatively, D is TRBD1 (5 bases). Trimming cost V 8 bases and J 7 bases, with 11 bases left between them. Looked up from germline, CDR1 is MNHEY and CDR2 is SVGAGI. The CDR3 loop spans 11 amino acids. CDR3: CASGTAREAFF. CDR3 DNA sequence: TGTGCCAGCGGGACGGCCCGTGAAGCTTTCTTT.

The chain combines TRBV5-1 with TRBJ2-2; TRBD1 is a possible D gene (6 bases). The CDR3 contains 16 residues. Germline CDR1 reads SGHRS; CDR2 reads YFSETQ. With 6 bases removed from V and 6 bases from J, the gap between germline ends came to 21 bases. CDR3: CASTSEAGVIAGELFF. As DNA, the CDR3 is TGCGCCAGCACCTCCGAGGCAGGGGTGATTGCCGGGGAGCTGTTTTTT.

This sequence joins TRBV19 and TRBJ1-6; D is unresolved. This CDR3 contains 15 residues. V was clipped by 3 bases and J by 10 bases, with 16 bases between them. CDR1 is LNHDA and CDR2 is SQIVND in the germline V gene (reference sequence). The CDR3 coding sequence is TGTGCCAGTAGTATTTCAGGTGGATTGGGATCACCCCTCCACTTT. Its protein is CASSISGGLGSPLHF.

With respect to this clone: Other nucleotide sequences from this sample produce the same CDR3. The chain links TRBV9 to TRBJ1-2; 7 bases are a match to TRBD1. Germline V gene sequence: CDR1 SGDLS, CDR2 YYNGEE. The CDR3 spans 15 residues. J was trimmed by 4 bases and V by 0 bases; bases with no gene match: 6. The CDR3, as DNA: TGTGCCAGCAGCGTAGGGAGGGGGCAGAGCTATGGCTACACCTTC. Translated, it gives CASSVGRGQSYGYTF. The full variable domain, in which reference TRBV9 and TRBJ1-2 provide the parts outside the CDR3, is DSGVTQTPKHLITATGQRVTLRCSPRSGDLSVYWYQQSLDQGLQFLIQYYNGEERAKGNILERFSAQQFPDLHSELNLSSLELGDSALYFCASSVGRGQSYGYTFGSGTRLTVV.

The chain links TRBV30 to TRBJ2-2; D is unclear. There are 11 residues in the CDR3. V was cut by 4 bases and J by 3 bases, with 3 bases left in between. In germline, CDR1 is GTSNPN, CDR2 SVGIG (reference sequence). CDR3 coding DNA: TGTGCCTGGATCTACACCGGGGAGCTGTTTTTT. The encoded protein is CAWIYTGELFF.

The V call is TRBV4-1, the J call TRBJ1-2; D is undetermined. Trimming took off 0 bases at V and 3 bases at J, with 11 bases between the two ends. This CDR3 spans 15 amino acids. The germline gives CDR1 MGHRA, CDR2 YSYEKL. The CDR3 region is CASSQEPSSDYGYTF. CDR3 DNA: TGCGCCAGCAGCCAAGAGCCCAGTTCGGACTATGGCTACACCTTC.

DNA of the CDR3: TGTGCCAGCAGCTTGCGTGTTGACCTTAGCTCTGGAAACACCATATATTTT. It yields the protein CASSLRVDLSSGNTIYF. V usage is TRBV5-6 and J usage is TRBJ1-3; D not certain. Per germline, CDR1 SGHDT and CDR2 YYEEEE. This CDR3 is 17 amino acids long. Trimming took 1 base from V and 0 from J, leaving 14 bases between them.

The CDR3 protein is CAWSVLNYEQYF. In DNA, the CDR3 is TGTGCCTGGAGTGTACTCAATTACGAGCAGTACTTC. V gene TRBV30 combines with J gene TRBJ2-7; unclear D gene. Per the germline V gene, CDR1 is GTSNPN and CDR2 is SVGIG (reference sequence). V was clipped by 0 bases and J by 4 bases, with 7 bases between them. The CDR3 covers 12 residues. The complete variable domain, with remaining parts taken from reference TRBV30 and TRBJ2-7, reads SQTIHQWPATLVQPVGSPLSLECTVEGTSNPNLYWYRQAAGRGLQLLFYSVGIGQISSEVPQNLSASRPQDRQFILSSKKLLLSDSGFYLCAWSVLNYEQYFGPGTRLTVT.

This chain uses TRBV7-9 with TRBJ1-1, with a weak D call TRBD1 (6 bases). Germline loops: CDR1 SEHNR, CDR2 FQNEAQ (reference sequence). There are 13 residues in the CDR3. V was clipped by 4 bases and J by 6 bases, with 12 bases between them. The CDR3, as DNA: TGTGCCAGCAGCTCCAGAGGACAGCCTGAAGCTTTCTTT. This encodes CASSSRGQPEAFF.

The chain carries TRBV10-2 and TRBJ2-5; D not resolved. V dropped 4 bases and J dropped 3 bases, with 15 bases sitting between them. CDR1 and CDR2 from the germline V gene are WSHSY and SAAADI. The CDR3 runs 15 residues. DNA of the CDR3: TGCGCCAGCAGTGGGCTGACCGATGGCGAAGAGACCCAGTACTTC. It yields the protein CASSGLTDGEETQYF.

CDR3 sequence: CATSPGQTYQETQYF. In DNA, the CDR3 is TGTGCCACCAGTCCGGGACAAACGTACCAAGAGACCCAGTACTTC. V gene TRBV24-1 combines with J gene TRBJ2-5; D might be TRBD1 (6 bases). Trimming took 6 bases from V and 0 from J, leaving 13 bases between them. Germline loops: CDR1 KGHDR, CDR2 SFDVKD. The CDR3 is 15 residues long.

This clone was counted once. The V and J genes are TRBV12-3 or TRBV12-4 and TRBJ2-7; tentative D call: TRBD1 (6 bases). CDR3 length: 13 residues. The V and J ends lost 6 bases and 3 bases respectively, with 12 bases between them. The CDR3 reads CASRETGIYEQYF. DNA for the CDR3: TGTGCCAGCAGGGAAACAGGGATCTACGAGCAGTACTTC.

The CDR3 nucleotides read TGCGCCAGCAGTTGGGAGGCGGGGGTACAAGAGACCCAGTACTTC. It encodes CASSWEAGVQETQYF. The rearrangement joins TRBV5-1 to TRBJ2-5, with 7 bases lining up with TRBD2. Germline values: CDR1 SGHRS, CDR2 YFSETQ. This CDR3 contains 15 residues. The J segment lost 2 bases and the V segment lost 5 bases, leaving 9 bases of the junction unmatched. The full variable domain, completed using reference TRBV5-1 and TRBJ2-5, is KAGVTQTPRYLIKTRGQQVTLSCSPISGHRSVSWYQQTPGQGLQFLFEYFSETQRNKGNFPGRFSGRQFSNSRSEMNVSTLELGDSALYLCASSWEAGVQETQYFGPGTRLLVL.

This clone has just one count. Here the CDR3 reads CASRQDGNNSPLHF. DNA of the CDR3: TGTGCCAGCAGGCAGGACGGGAATAATTCACCCCTCCACTTT. The chain has TRBV2 and TRBJ1-6; D gene unclear. The CDR3 is 14 residues long. CDR1 and CDR2 (germline): SNHLY, FYNNEI. Trimming cost V 6 bases and J 5 bases, with 11 bases left between them.

This clone was detected only once. This chain connects TRBV7-9 to TRBJ1-4; 8 bases are shared with TRBD1. The CDR3 extends over 14 amino acids. The germline gives CDR1 SEHNR, CDR2 FQNEAQ (reference sequence). After removal of 5 bases from V and 8 bases from J, the junction contained 7 bases not matched to a gene. The CDR3 DNA follows: TGTGCCAGCAGCCCAGGACAGGGAATAGAAAAACTGTTTTTT. Amino acids: CASSPGQGIEKLFF.